This TCR beta chain was profiled in a study of OX40 agonist ivuxolimab in advanced cancers. Study-wide background: Those enrolled were approximately 78% male, with a mean age of approximately 60 years and ages from about 20 to 90. Treatment received earlier with anti-PD-1, anti-PD-L1 or anti-CTLA-4 agents was allowed, and approximately 40% had some.

The V and J ends lost 8 bases and 3 bases respectively, with 10 bases between them. Germline values: CDR1 LNHDA, CDR2 SQIVND (reference sequence). This CDR3 comprises 12 residues. This table comes from immunoSEQ multiplex PCR, and its TCRdb copy is limited to in-frame clones, with some not included. The data contain 60,000 to 70,000 clones, about 80% of them singletons. Study-wide findings and caveats: At 0.1 to 3.0 mg/kg and by week 6, clonal expansion occurred in CD4+ and CD8+ blood T cells. CD8+ T cells averaged more expanded clones than CD4+.

This clone has a handful of counts. What it recognizes is unknown. The receptor's source is an adult with an advanced solid tumor such as melanoma, head and neck, liver or kidney cancer. The material was CD4+ or CD8+ T cells sorted from blood, obtained in a trial of the OX40 agonist ivuxolimab. The rearrangement joins TRBV19 to TRBJ1-1; weak D call: TRBD1 (6 bases). The CDR3 protein is CASGGRDTEAFF. DNA of the CDR3: TGTGCCAGTGGGGGGCGGGACACTGAAGCTTTCTTT.